The 9 T cell receptor beta chains below come from one sample, sequenced in a study of T cell changes during pregnancy in multiple sclerosis. The table came from immunoSEQ multiplex PCR; TCRdb's copy has only in-frame clones and leaves some out. The table records about 31,000 clones, roughly 88% of them present only once. Sequenced material: CD4+ T cells from peripheral blood mononuclear cells, taken in the first trimester of pregnancy. The receptors were gathered from a female donor in good health, enrolled as a control in a pregnancy study.

The rearrangement links TRBV7-6 to TRBJ2-5; 10 bases agree with TRBD2. The CDR3 is 15 residues long. V was clipped by 4 bases and J by 5 bases; unmatched bases: 7. Germline V gene lookup returns CDR1 SGHVS and CDR2 FNYEAQ. The CDR3 protein is CASSYSGGTRETQYF. The CDR3 DNA sequence: TGTGCCAGCAGCTATAGCGGGGGGACCAGGGAGACCCAGTACTTC.

This clone appeared a few times. The chain employs TRBV30 and TRBJ1-5; 7 nucleotides agree with TRBD1. Looked up from germline, CDR1 is GTSNPN and CDR2 is SVGIG (reference sequence). This CDR3 has 13 amino acids. Losses at the gene ends were 1 base for V and 6 bases for J; bases not matched to a gene: 3. The CDR3 region is CAWSAHRGQPQHF. As DNA, the CDR3 is TGTGCCTGGAGTGCCCACAGGGGTCAGCCCCAGCATTTT.

The table lists this clone with a few counts. CDR3 loop: CASSLLSNSPLHF. The CDR3 DNA is TGTGCCAGCAGCTTGTTGAGTAATTCACCCCTCCACTTT. J is TRBJ1-6 and V is TRBV5-6; D not resolved. Germline assignment: CDR1 SGHDT and CDR2 YYEEEE. V lost 1 base to trimming and J lost 6 bases, with 5 bases between them. This CDR3 has 13 amino acids.

The rearrangement uses TRBV6-5 and TRBJ2-7; D remains unclear. The germline CDR1 and CDR2 sequences are MNHEY and SVGAGI. CDR3 size: 13 residues. Between the trimmed V and J ends, which lost 8 bases and 4 bases, there was a span of 15 bases. DNA for the CDR3: TGTGCCAGCTCCCGGAACAGAAGATACGAGCAGTACTTC. This gives the protein CASSRNRRYEQYF.

The chain combines TRBV27 with TRBJ1-6; D unresolved. The V and J ends lost 0 bases and 4 bases respectively, with 7 bases between them. CDR1 is MNHEY, CDR2 SMNVEV, per germline (reference sequence). The CDR3 runs 15 residues. The CDR3 is CASSLSGGYNSPLHF. The CDR3 region has the DNA TGTGCCAGCAGTTTATCGGGCGGGTATAATTCACCCCTCCACTTT.

The chain carries TRBV2 and TRBJ2-7; 9 nucleotides align to TRBD1. The CDR3 totals 13 residues. J lost 7 bases, V lost 6 bases, and 7 bases had no gene match. The V gene's germline CDR1 is SNHLY and CDR2 FYNNEI. CDR3 region: CASRAYRGQEQYF. Here the CDR3 DNA reads TGTGCCAGCAGAGCCTACAGGGGGCAGGAGCAGTACTTC.

V and J are TRBV2 and TRBJ2-5; TRBD2 matches at 7 bases. The J call is uncertain, as TRBJ2-7 better fits the DNA end. The CDR3 length is 14 residues. Germline V gene sequence: CDR1 SNHLY, CDR2 FYNNEI. DNA for the CDR3: TGTGCCAGCAGTGAGCGACCGGGGGGCTACGAGCAGTACTTC. Translation: CASSERPGGYEQYF.

The chain joins TRBV9 to TRBJ2-3; D call uncertain. V was pared by 0 bases and J by 2 bases, with 7 bases between. The V gene's germline CDR1 is SGDLS and CDR2 YYNGEE. The CDR3 consists of 14 residues. CDR3 protein: CASSVGHSTDTQYF. In nucleotides, the CDR3 is TGTGCCAGCAGCGTAGGTCACTCCACAGATACGCAGTATTTT. The variable domain in full, with the rest retrieved from reference TRBV9 and TRBJ2-3, is DSGVTQTPKHLITATGQRVTLRCSPRSGDLSVYWYQQSLDQGLQFLIQYYNGEERAKGNILERFSAQQFPDLHSELNLSSLELGDSALYFCASSVGHSTDTQYFGPGTRLTVL.

J is TRBJ1-4 and V is TRBV2; D perhaps matches TRBD1 (6 bases). Trimming stripped 7 bases from V and 8 bases from J, with 14 bases between. The CDR3 has 13 amino acids. CDR1 is SNHLY, CDR2 FYNNEI, per germline. DNA for the CDR3: TGTGCCAGCAACTTCGCAGGGGTGGAAAAACTGTTTTTT. This gives the protein CASNFAGVEKLFF.